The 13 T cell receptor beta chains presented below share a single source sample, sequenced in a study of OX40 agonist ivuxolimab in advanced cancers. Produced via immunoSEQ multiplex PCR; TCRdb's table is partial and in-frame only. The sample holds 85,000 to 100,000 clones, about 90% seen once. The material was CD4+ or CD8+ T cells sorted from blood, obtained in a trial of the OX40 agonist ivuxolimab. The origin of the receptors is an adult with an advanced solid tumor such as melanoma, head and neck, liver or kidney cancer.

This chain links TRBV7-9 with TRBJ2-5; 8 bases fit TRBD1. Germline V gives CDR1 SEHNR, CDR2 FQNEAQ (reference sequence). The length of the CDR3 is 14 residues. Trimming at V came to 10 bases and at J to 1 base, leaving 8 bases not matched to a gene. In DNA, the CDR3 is TGTGCCACCGTCCTTGGGACAGGCCAAGAGACCCAGTACTTC. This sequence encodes CATVLGTGQETQYF.

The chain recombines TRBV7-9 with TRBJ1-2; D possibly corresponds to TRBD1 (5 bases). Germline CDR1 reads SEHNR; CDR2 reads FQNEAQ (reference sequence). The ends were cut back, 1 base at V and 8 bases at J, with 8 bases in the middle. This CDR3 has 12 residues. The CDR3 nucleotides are TGTGCCAGCAGCTTAGTAGGGGAGGGCTACACCTTC. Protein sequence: CASSLVGEGYTF.

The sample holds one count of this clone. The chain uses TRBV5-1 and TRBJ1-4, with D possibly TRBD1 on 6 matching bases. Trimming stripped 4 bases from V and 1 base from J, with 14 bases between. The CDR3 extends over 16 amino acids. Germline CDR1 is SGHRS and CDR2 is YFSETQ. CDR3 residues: CASSRRPGQTNEKLFF. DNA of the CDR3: TGCGCCAGCAGCCGACGTCCGGGACAAACTAATGAAAAACTGTTTTTT.

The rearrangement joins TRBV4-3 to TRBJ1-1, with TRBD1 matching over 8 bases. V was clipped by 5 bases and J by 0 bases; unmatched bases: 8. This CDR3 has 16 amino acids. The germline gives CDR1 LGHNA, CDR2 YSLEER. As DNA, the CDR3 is TGCGCCAGCAGCTTGGGACAGGAGCTTATGAACACTGAAGCTTTCTTT. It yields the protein CASSLGQELMNTEAFF.

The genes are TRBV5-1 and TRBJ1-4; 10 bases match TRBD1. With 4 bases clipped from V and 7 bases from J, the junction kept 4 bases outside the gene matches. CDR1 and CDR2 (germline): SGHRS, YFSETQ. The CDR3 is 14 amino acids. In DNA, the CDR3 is TGCGCCAGCAGCGAGGGACAGGGGAGTGAAAAACTGTTTTTT. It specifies CASSEGQGSEKLFF.

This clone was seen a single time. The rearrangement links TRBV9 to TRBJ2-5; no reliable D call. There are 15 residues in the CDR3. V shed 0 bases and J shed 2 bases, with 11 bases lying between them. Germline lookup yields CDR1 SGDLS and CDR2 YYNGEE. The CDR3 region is CASSVEVGRQETQYF. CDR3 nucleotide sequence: TGTGCCAGCAGCGTAGAGGTTGGCCGTCAAGAGACCCAGTACTTC.

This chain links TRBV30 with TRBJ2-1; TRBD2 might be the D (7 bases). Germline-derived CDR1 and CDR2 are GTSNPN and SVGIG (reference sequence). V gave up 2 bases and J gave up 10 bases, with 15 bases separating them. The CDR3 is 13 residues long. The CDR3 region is CAWSRGALEEQFF. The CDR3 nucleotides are TGTGCCTGGAGTCGGGGGGCCTTAGAGGAGCAGTTCTTC.

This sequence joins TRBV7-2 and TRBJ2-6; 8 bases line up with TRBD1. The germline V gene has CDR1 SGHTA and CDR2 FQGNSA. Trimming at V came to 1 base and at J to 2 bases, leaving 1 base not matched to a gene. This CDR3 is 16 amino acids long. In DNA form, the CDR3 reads TGTGCCAGCAGCTTAGGGACAGGGCCTGGGGCCAACGTCCTGACTTTC. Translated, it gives CASSLGTGPGANVLTF.

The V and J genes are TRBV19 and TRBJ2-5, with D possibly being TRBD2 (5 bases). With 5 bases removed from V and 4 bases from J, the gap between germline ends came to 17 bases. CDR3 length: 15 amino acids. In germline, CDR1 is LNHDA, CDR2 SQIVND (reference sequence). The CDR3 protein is CASSARRLRGETQYF. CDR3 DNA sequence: TGTGCCAGTAGTGCTCGGAGGTTACGGGGAGAGACCCAGTACTTC. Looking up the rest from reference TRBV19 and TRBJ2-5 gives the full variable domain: DGGITQSPKYLFRKEGQNVTLSCEQNLNHDAMYWYRQDPGQGLRLIYYSQIVNDFQKGDIAEGYSVSREKKESFPLTVTSAQKNPTAFYLCASSARRLRGETQYFGPGTRLLVL.

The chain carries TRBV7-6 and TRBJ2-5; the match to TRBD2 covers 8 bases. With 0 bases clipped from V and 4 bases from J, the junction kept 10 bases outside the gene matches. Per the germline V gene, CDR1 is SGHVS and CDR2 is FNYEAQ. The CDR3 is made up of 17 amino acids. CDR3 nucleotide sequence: TGTGCCAGCAGCTTAGCGATTCCGGGGGGGCTACGAGAGACCCAGTACTTC. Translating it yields CASSLAIPGGLRETQYF.

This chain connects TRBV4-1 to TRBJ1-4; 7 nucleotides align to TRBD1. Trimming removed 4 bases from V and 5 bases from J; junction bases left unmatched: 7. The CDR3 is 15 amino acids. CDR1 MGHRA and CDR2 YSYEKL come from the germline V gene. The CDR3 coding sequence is TGCGCCAGCAGCCCTTCCGGGACAGAGAATGAAAAACTGTTTTTT. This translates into CASSPSGTENEKLFF.

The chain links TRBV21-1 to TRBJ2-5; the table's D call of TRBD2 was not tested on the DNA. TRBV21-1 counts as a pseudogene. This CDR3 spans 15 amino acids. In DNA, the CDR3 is TGTGCCGCAAAAACTGGGACTAGCGGGGAAGAGACCCAGTACTTC. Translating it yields CAAKTGTSGEETQYF.

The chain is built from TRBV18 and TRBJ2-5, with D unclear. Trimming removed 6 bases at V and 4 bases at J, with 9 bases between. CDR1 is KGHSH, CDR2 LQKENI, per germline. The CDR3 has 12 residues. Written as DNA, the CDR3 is TGTGCCAGCTCCACTCGAGGAGAGACCCAGTACTTC. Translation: CASSTRGETQYF.